The clone carrying this T cell receptor beta chain appeared once. Its antigen is still unknown. The source of the sample is a study of OX40 agonist ivuxolimab in advanced cancers. Across the whole study: The study treated patients with ivuxolimab, an agonistic anti-OX40 (CD134) antibody. Antecedent anti-PD-1, anti-PD-L1 or anti-CTLA-4 therapy was permissible, with approximately 44% having received some. Subjects had a mean age of about 57 years, with a range of roughly 20 to 79; less than 90% were male. Study findings and constraints: Fewer expanded clones were found on average in CD4+ than in CD8+ T cells.

Sequencing used immunoSEQ multiplex PCR; TCRdb keeps in-frame clones, though not all of them. The table includes roughly 90,000 clones, 87% detected once. This CDR3 is 12 amino acids long. Per the germline V gene, CDR1 is SGHTA and CDR2 is FQGTGA. Trimming removed 8 bases from V and 3 bases from J, with 8 bases in between. Here the sequenced sample was CD4+ or CD8+ T cells sorted from blood, taken in a trial of the OX40 agonist ivuxolimab. This TCR came from an adult with an advanced solid tumor such as melanoma, head and neck, liver or kidney cancer. This sequence joins TRBV7-3 and TRBJ1-3; tentatively, D is TRBD1 (6 bases). The CDR3 DNA reads as TGTGCCAGCCGGGGGCTTGGAAACACCATATATTTT. Protein sequence: CASRGLGNTIYF.